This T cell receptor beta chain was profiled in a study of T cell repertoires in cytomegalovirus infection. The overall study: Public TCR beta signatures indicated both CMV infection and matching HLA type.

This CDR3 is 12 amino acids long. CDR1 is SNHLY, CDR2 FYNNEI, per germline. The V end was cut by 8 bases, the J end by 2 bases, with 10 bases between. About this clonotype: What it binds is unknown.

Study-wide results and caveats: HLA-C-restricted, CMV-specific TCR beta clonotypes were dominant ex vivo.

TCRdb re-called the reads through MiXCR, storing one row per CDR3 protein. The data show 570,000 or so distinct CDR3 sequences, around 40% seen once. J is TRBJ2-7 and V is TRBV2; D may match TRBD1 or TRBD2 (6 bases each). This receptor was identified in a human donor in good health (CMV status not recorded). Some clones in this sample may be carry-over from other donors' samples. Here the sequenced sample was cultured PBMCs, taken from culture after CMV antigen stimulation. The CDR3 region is CASRGHPYEQYF. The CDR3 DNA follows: TGTGCCAGCCGGGGGCACCCCTACGAGCAGTACTTC.